This TCR beta chain was obtained from a study of siplizumab effects on memory and regulatory T cells. General study findings and limits: Contribution to the alloresponse seemed major for naive T cells, which also seemed more diverse than memory cells.

The assay covered around 9.1 x 10^4 TCR templates per sample. Only in-frame clones appear in the TCRdb table, and some are missing; sequencing was by immunoSEQ multiplex PCR. Seen here are over 80,000 clones, roughly 94% observed once, and the top ten hold about 1.4%. Details on this clone: Its target is unknown.

The origin of this receptor is a human donor in good health. Sequencing input: non-Treg CD4+ T cells sorted from blood.

The CDR3 is CASSWTGERGYTF. CDR3 in DNA: TGTGCCAGCAGCTGGACAGGGGAGAGAGGCTACACCTTC. This sequence joins TRBV5-5 and TRBJ1-2, with 9 bases matching TRBD1. V shed 3 bases and J 8 bases; nucleotides not matched to a gene: 5. Germline assignment: CDR1 SGHKS and CDR2 YYEKEE (reference sequence). The CDR3 is made up of 13 amino acids.